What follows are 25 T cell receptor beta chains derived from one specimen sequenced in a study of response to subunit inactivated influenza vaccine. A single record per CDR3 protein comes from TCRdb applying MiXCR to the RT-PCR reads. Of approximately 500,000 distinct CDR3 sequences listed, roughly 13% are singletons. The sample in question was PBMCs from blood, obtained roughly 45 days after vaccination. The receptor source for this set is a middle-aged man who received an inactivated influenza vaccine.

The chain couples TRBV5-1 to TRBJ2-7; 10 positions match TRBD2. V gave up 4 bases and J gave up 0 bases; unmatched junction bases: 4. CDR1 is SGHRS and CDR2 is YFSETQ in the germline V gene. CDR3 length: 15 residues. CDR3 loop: CASSPGLANSYEQYF. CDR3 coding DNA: TGCGCCAGCAGCCCGGGACTAGCGAACTCCTACGAGCAGTACTTC.

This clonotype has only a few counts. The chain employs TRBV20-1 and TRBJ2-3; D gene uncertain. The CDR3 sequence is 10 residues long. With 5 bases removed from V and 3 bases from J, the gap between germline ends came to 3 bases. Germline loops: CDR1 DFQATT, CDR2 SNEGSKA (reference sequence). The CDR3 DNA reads TGCAGTGCTGCTACAGATACGCAGTATTTT. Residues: CSAATDTQYF.

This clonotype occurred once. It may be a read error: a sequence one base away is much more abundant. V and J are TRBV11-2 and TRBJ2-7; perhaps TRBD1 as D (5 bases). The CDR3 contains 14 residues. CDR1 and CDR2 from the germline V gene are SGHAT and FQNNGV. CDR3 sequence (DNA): TGTGCCGGCAGCTTAGGTCCAGGGAACTACGAGCAGTACTTC. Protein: CAGSLGPGNYEQYF.

CDR3 nucleotide sequence: TGTGCCATCAGGGGAGCTACAGGGGAAACTGAAGCTTTCTTT. Amino acids: CAIRGATGETEAFF. The gene calls are TRBV10-3 and TRBJ1-1; 7 positions match TRBD1. Looked up from germline, CDR1 is ENHRY and CDR2 is SYGVKD. This CDR3 contains 14 residues. Unmatched junction bases numbered 9, after V lost 6 bases and J lost 5 bases.

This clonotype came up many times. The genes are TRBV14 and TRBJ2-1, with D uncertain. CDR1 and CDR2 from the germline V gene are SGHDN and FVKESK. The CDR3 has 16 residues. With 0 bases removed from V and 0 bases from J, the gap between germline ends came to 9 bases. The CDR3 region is CASSQDLLSSYNEQFF. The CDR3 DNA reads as TGTGCCAGCAGCCAAGATTTGCTAAGCTCCTACAATGAGCAGTTCTTC.

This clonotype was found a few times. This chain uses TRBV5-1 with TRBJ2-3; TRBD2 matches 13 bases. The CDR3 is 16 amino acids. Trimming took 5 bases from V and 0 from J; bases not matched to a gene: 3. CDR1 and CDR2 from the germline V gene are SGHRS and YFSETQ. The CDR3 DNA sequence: TGCGCCAGCAGGACTAGCGGGGGGTCTAGCACAGATACGCAGTATTTT. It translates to CASRTSGGSSTDTQYF.

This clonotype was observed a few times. The CDR3 protein is CSVRGGSGLIQYF. The CDR3 region has the DNA TGCAGCGTGAGGGGAGGTAGCGGGCTAATTCAGTACTTC. This rearrangement joins TRBV29-1 to TRBJ2-4, with TRBD2 matching over 7 bases. The V gene's germline CDR1 is SQVTM and CDR2 ANQGSEA. V was pared by 6 bases and J by 10 bases, with 12 bases of the junction left unmatched. The CDR3 has 13 amino acids.

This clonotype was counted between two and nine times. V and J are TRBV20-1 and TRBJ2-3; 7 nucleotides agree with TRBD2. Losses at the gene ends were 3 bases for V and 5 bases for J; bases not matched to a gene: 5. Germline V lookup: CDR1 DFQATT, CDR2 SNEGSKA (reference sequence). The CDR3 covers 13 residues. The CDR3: CSASGRLRDTQYF. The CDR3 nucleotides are TGCAGTGCTAGCGGGAGGCTGCGAGATACGCAGTATTTT.

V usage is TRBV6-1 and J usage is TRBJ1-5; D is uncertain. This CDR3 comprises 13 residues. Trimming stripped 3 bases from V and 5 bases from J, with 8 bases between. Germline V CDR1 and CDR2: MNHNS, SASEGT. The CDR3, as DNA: TGTGCCAGCAGTGACAACTCCGATCAGCCCCAGCATTTT. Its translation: CASSDNSDQPQHF.

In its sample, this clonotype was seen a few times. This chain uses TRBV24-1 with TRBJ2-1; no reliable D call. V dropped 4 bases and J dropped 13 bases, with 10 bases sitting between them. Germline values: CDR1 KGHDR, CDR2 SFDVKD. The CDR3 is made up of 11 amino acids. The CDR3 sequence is CATSDSVAQFF. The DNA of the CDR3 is TGTGCCACCAGTGACTCGGTCGCACAGTTCTTC.

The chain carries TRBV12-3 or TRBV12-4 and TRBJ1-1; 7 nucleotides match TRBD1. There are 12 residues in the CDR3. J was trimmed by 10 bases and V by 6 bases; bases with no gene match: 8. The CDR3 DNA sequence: TGTGCCAGCAGCCGAGACAGGGTCGGAGCTTTCTTT. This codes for CASSRDRVGAFF.

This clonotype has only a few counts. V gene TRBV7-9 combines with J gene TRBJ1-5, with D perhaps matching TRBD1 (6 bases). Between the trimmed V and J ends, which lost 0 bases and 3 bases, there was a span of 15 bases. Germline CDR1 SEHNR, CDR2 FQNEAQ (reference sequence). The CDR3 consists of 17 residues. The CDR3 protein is CASSLARVGQYNQPQHF. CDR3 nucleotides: TGTGCCAGCAGCTTAGCTAGGGTCGGACAGTACAATCAGCCCCAGCATTTT.

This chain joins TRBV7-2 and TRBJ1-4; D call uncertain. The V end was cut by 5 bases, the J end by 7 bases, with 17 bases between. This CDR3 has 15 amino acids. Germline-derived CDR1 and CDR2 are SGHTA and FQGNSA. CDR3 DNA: TGTGCCAGCAGCCCCCAGCACACGGGAGGTGAAAAACTGTTTTTT. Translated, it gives CASSPQHTGGEKLFF.

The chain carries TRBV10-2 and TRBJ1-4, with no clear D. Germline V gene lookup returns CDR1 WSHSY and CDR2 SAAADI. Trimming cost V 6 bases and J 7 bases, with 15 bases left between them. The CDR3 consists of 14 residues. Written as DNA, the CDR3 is TGCGCCAGCAGGGGAGACGTTAGCACTGAAAAACTGTTTTTT. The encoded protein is CASRGDVSTEKLFF.

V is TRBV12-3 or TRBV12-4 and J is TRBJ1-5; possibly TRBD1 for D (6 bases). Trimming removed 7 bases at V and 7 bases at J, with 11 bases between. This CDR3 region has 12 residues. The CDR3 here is CASTLGGQPQHF. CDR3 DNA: TGTGCCAGCACCCTTGGGGGCCAGCCCCAGCATTTT.

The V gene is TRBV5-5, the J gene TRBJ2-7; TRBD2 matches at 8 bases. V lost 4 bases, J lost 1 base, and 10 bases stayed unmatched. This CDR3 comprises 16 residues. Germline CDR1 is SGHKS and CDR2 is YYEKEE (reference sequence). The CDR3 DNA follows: TGTGCCAGCAGCCGGGGGGGTAGCGTAAAATCCTACGAGCAGTACTTC. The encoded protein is CASSRGGSVKSYEQYF.

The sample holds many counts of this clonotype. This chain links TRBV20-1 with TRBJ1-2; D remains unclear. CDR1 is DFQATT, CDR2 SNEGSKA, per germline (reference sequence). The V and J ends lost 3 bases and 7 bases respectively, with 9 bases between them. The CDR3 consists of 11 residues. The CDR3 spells CSASGTSGYTF. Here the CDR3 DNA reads TGCAGTGCTAGTGGCACGTCTGGCTACACCTTC.

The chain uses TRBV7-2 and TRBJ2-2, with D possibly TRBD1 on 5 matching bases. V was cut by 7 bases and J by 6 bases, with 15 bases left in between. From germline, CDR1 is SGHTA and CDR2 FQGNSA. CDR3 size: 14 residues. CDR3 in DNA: TGTGCCAGCAACACGATGACAGTGGCCGGGGAGCTGTTTTTT. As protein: CASNTMTVAGELFF.

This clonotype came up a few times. CDR3 protein: CASSSRGRVNQPQHF. Written as DNA, the CDR3 is TGTGCCAGCAGCTCCAGGGGAAGGGTCAATCAGCCCCAGCATTTT. The chain carries TRBV12-3 or TRBV12-4 and TRBJ1-5, with D possibly matching TRBD1 (6 bases). The CDR3 spans 15 residues. Between the trimmed V and J ends, which lost 6 bases and 3 bases, there was a span of 15 bases.

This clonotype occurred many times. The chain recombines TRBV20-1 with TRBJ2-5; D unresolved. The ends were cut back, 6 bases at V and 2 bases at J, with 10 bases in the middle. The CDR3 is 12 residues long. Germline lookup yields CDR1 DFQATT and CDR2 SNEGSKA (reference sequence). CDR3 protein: CSATTLQETQYF. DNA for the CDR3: TGCAGTGCCACGACATTGCAAGAGACCCAGTACTTC.

The chain's CDR3 is CASSQRTDQETQYF. In DNA form, the CDR3 reads TGTGCCAGCAGCCAGAGGACAGACCAAGAGACCCAGTACTTC. This rearrangement joins TRBV7-8 to TRBJ2-5, with a possible D match to TRBD1 (6 bases). CDR3 size: 14 residues. Between the trimmed V and J ends, which lost 5 bases and 0 bases, there was a span of 10 bases. The V gene's germline CDR1 is SGHVS and CDR2 FQNEAQ. Full variable domain (rest looked up from reference TRBV7-8 and TRBJ2-5): GAGVSQSPRYKVAKRGQDVALRCDPISGHVSLFWYQQALGQGPEFLTYFQNEAQLDKSGLPSDRFFAERPEGSVSTLKIQRTQQEDSAVYLCASSQRTDQETQYFGPGTRLLVL.

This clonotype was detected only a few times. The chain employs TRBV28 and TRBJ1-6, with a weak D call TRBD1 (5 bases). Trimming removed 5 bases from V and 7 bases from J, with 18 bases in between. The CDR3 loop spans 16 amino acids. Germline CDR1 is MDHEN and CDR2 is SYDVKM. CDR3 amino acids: CASSKPLGRVNSPLHF. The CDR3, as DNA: TGTGCCAGCAGTAAGCCCCTGGGCAGGGTGAATTCACCCCTCCACTTT.

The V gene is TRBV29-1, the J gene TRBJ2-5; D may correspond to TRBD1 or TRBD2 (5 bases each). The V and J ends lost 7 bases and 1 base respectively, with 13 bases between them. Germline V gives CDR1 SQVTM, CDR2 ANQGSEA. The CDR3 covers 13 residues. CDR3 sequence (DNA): TGCAGCGGCTGGGGGACGGCCCAAGAGACCCAGTACTTC. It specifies CSGWGTAQETQYF.

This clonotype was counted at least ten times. The CDR3 nucleotides are TGTGCCAGCTCGACAGGGAGCTCCTACAATGAGCAGTTCTTC. Its translation: CASSTGSSYNEQFF. The chain carries TRBV18 and TRBJ2-1, with 7 bases identical to TRBD1. Germline V gene lookup returns CDR1 KGHSH and CDR2 LQKENI. The CDR3 is 14 amino acids. With V trimmed by 6 bases and J by 0 bases, 2 bases remained unmatched.

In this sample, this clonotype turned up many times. The CDR3 is CASSEQRGGQDTQYF. The CDR3 DNA sequence: TGTGCCAGCAGTGAACAGCGGGGGGGCCAAGATACGCAGTATTTT. V is TRBV6-1 and J is TRBJ2-3, with 10 bases lining up with TRBD2. The CDR3 is 15 amino acids. CDR1 and CDR2 from the germline V gene are MNHNS and SASEGT. Trimming took 2 bases from V and 5 from J; bases not matched to a gene: 4.